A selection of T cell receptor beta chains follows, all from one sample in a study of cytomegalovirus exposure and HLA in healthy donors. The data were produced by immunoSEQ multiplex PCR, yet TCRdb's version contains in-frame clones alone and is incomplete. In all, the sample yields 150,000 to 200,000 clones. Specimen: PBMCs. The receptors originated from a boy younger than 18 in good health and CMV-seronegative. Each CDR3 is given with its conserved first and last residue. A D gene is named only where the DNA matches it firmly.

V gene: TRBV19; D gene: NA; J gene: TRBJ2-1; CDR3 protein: CASSIAWGGHNEQFF; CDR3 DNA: TGTGCCAGTAGTATAGCATGGGGGGGCCACAATGAGCAGTTCTTC
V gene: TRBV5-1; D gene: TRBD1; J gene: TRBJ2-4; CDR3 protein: CASSPGTGKNIQYF; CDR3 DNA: TGCGCCAGCAGCCCCGGGACAGGGAAAAACATTCAGTACTTC
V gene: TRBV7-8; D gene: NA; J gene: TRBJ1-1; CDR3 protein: CASSFRLANTEAFF; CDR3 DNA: TGTGCCAGCAGCTTTCGATTGGCGAACACTGAAGCTTTCTTT
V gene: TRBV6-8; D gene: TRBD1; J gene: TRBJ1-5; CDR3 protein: CASSYPTGGGNQPQHF; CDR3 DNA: TGTGCCAGCAGTTACCCAACAGGGGGGGGTAATCAGCCCCAGCATTTT
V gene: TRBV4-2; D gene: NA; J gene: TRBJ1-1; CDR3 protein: CASRPAGDTEAFF; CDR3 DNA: TGTGCCAGCAGGCCGGCCGGGGACACTGAAGCTTTCTTT
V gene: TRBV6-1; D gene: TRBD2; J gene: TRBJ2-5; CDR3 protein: CASSENLAGGYQETQYF; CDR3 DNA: TGTGCCAGCAGTGAAAATCTAGCGGGGGGGTACCAAGAGACCCAGTACTTC
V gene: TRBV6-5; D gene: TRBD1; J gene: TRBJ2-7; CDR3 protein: CASSTFNRGFEQYF; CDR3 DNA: TGTGCCAGCAGCACCTTTAACAGGGGCTTCGAGCAGTACTTC
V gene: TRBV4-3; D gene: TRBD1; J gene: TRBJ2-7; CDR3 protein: CASSQGRQGYEQYF; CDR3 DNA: TGCGCCAGCAGCCAAGGAAGACAGGGCTACGAGCAGTACTTC
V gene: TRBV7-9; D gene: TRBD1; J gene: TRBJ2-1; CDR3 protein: CASSRRQGNEQFF; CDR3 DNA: TGTGCCAGCAGCCGGCGACAGGGCAATGAGCAGTTCTTC
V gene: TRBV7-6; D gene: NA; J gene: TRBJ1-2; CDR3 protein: CASSPGEGSGYTF; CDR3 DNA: TGTGCCAGCAGCCCCGGGGAGGGAAGTGGCTACACCTTC
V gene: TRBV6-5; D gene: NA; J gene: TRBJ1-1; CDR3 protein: CASSYSGAGEAFF; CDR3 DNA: TGTGCCAGCAGTTACTCGGGGGCAGGTGAAGCTTTCTTT
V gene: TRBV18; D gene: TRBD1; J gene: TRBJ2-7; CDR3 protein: CASSRDRGRGYYEQYF; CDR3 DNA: TGTGCCAGCTCACGGGACAGGGGGCGAGGGTACTACGAGCAGTACTTC
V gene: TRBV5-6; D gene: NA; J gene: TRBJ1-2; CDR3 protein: CASSFRRSPTYGYTF; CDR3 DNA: TGTGCCAGCAGCTTCCGACGGAGCCCTACCTATGGCTACACCTTC
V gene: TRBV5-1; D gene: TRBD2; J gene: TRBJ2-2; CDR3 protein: CASSWTSGVTGELFF; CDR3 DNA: TGCGCCAGCAGCTGGACTAGCGGGGTCACCGGGGAGCTGTTTTTT
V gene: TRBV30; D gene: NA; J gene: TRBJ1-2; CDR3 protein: CAWSPPGGGYTF; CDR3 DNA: TGTGCCTGGAGTCCCCCCGGGGGGGGCTACACCTTC
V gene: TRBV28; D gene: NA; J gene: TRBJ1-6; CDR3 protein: CASRLSGQFNTPLHF; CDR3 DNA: TGTGCCAGCAGATTGTCAGGACAGTTTAACACACCCCTCCACTTT
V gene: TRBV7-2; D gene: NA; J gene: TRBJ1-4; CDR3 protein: CASSLGHEKLFF; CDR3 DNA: TGTGCCAGCAGCTTAGGACACGAAAAACTGTTTTTT
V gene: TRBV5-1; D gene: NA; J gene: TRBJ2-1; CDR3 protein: CASSLGLSSSSYNEQFF; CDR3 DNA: TGCGCCAGCAGCTTGGGCCTTTCTTCGAGCTCCTACAATGAGCAGTTCTTC
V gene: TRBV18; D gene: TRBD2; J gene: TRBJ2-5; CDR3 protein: CASSPSGALRETQYF; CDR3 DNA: TGTGCCAGCTCACCAAGCGGGGCCCTCCGTGAGACCCAGTACTTC
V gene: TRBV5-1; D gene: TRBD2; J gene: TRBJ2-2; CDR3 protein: CASSFGGALSSGGELFF; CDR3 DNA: TGCGCCAGCAGCTTCGGGGGGGCGCTGAGTTCTGGCGGGGAGCTGTTTTTT
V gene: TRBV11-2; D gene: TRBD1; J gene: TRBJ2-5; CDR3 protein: CASSRDRQETQYF; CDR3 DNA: TGTGCCAGCAGCCGGGACAGACAAGAGACCCAGTACTTC
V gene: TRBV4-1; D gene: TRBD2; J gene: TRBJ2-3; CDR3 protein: CASSQFGGGTDTQYF; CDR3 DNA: TGCGCCAGCAGCCAATTCGGGGGGGGCACAGATACGCAGTATTTT
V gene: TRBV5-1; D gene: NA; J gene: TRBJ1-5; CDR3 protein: CASSSTGGGEPQHF; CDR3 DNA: TGCGCCAGCAGCTCCACTGGCGGGGGTGAGCCCCAGCATTTT
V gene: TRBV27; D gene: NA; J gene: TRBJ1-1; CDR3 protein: CASSLGWNTEAFF; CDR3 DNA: TGTGCCAGCAGTTTAGGCTGGAACACTGAAGCTTTCTTT
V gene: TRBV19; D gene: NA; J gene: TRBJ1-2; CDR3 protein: CASSIDTGSYGYTF; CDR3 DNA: TGTGCCAGTAGTATCGACACCGGATCCTATGGCTACACCTTC
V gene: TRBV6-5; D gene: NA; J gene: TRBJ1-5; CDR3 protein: CASAREHSNQPQHF; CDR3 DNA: TGTGCCAGCGCAAGGGAGCATAGCAATCAGCCCCAGCATTTT
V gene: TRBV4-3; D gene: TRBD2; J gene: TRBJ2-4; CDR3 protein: CASSQSYITGLVMHIQYF; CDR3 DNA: TGCGCCAGCAGCCAAAGCTACATCACAGGACTAGTGATGCACATTCAGTACTTC
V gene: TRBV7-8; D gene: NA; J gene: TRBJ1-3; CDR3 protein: CASSPRVVSGNTIYF; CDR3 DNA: TGTGCCAGCAGCCCCAGGGTTGTATCTGGAAACACCATATATTTT
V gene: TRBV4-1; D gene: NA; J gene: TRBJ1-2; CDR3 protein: CASSQPRAGHYGYTF; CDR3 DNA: TGCGCCAGCAGCCAACCCCGGGCGGGACACTATGGCTACACCTTC
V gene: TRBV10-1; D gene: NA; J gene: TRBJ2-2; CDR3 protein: CASSGLGSGTGELFF; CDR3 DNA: TGCGCCAGCAGTGGTCTGGGTTCGGGCACCGGGGAGCTGTTTTTT
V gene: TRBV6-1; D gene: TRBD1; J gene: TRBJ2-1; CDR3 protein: CASSGRQGVSYNEQFF; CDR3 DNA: TGTGCCAGCAGTGGAAGACAGGGGGTTTCCTACAATGAGCAGTTCTTC
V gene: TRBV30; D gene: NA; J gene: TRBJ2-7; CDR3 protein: CAWSVHRYEQYF; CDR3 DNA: TGTGCCTGGAGTGTACACCGCTACGAGCAGTACTTC
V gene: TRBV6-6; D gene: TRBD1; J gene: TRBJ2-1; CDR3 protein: CASSYLRGNEQFF; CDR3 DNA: TGTGCCAGCAGTTATCTCAGGGGGAATGAGCAGTTCTTC
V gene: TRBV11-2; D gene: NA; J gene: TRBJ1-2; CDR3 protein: CASSLALAKGYTF; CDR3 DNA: TGTGCCAGCAGCCTGGCCCTCGCCAAGGGCTACACCTTC
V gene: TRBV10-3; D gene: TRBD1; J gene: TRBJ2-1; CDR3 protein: CAISDRDRGSDEQFF; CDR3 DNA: TGTGCCATCAGTGACCGGGACAGGGGCTCGGATGAGCAGTTCTTC
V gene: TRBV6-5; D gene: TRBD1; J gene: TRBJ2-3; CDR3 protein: CASSYQSDRAPDTQYF; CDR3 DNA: TGTGCCAGCAGTTACCAATCCGACAGGGCCCCAGATACGCAGTATTTT
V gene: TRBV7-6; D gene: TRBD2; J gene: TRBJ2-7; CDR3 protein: CASSLISTSGGSYEQYF; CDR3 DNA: TGTGCCAGCAGCTTAATTTCGACTAGCGGGGGTTCCTACGAGCAGTACTTC
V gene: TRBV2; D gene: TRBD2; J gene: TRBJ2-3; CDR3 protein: CASRLAGTDTQYF; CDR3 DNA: TGTGCCAGCAGACTAGCGGGCACAGATACGCAGTATTTT
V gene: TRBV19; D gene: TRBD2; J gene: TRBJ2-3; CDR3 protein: CASSGTSGGRLSTDTQYF; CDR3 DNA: TGTGCCAGTTCCGGGACTAGCGGGGGCCGCTTGAGCACAGATACGCAGTATTTT
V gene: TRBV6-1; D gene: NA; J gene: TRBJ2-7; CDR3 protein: CASNGGRRPYEQYF; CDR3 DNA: TGTGCCAGCAACGGAGGGAGAAGGCCCTACGAGCAGTACTTC
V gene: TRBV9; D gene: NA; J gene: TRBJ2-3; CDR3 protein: CASSADSSSTDTQYF; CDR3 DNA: TGTGCCAGCAGCGCCGACAGTTCTAGCACAGATACGCAGTATTTT
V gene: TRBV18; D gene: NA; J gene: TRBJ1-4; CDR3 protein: CASSPRDTRNEKLFF; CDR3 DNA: TGTGCCAGCTCACCAAGGGACACCCGAAATGAAAAACTGTTTTTT
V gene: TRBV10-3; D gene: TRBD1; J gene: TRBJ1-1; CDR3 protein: CAISEPQGGQNTEAFF; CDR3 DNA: TGTGCCATCAGTGAGCCACAGGGGGGGCAGAACACTGAAGCTTTCTTT
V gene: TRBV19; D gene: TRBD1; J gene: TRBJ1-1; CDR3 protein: CASSLSGTGQKAFF; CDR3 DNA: TGTGCCAGTAGCCTCTCCGGGACAGGGCAGAAAGCTTTCTTT
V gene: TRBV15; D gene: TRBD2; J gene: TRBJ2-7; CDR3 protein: CATSRALGRGVGEQYF; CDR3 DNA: TGTGCCACCAGCAGAGCTTTAGGACGGGGGGTAGGAGAGCAGTACTTC
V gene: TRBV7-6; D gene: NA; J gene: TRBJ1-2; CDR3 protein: CASSLAGVNGYTF; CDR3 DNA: TGTGCCAGCAGCTTAGCAGGGGTGAATGGCTACACCTTC
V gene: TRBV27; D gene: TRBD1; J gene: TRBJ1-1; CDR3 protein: CASSFQGALDTEAFF; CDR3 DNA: TGTGCCAGCAGTTTTCAGGGGGCGCTTGACACTGAAGCTTTCTTT
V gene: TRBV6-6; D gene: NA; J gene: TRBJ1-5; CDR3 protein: CASSLRGSNQPQHF; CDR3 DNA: TGTGCCAGCAGTCTCAGGGGTAGCAATCAGCCCCAGCATTTT
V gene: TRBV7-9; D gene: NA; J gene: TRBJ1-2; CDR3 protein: CASSSKGGNYGYTF; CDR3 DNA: TGTGCCAGCAGCTCGAAGGGAGGTAACTATGGCTACACCTTC
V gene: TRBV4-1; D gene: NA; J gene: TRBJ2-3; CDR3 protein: CASRGDGFLSTDTQYF; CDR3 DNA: TGCGCCAGCAGGGGAGATGGGTTTTTGAGCACAGATACGCAGTATTTT
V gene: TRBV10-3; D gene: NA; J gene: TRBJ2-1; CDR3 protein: CAISESEVYNEQFF; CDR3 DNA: TGTGCCATCAGTGAGTCGGAGGTCTACAATGAGCAGTTCTTC
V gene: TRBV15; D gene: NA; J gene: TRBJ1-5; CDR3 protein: CATSRAGGTQPQHF; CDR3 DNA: TGTGCCACCAGCAGAGCGGGGGGCACTCAGCCCCAGCATTTT
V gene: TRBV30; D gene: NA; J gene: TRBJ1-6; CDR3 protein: CAWSWTHRPYNSPLHF; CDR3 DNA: TGTGCCTGGAGTTGGACACACCGTCCCTATAATTCACCCCTCCACTTT
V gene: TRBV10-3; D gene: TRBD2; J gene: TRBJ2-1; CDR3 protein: CAITSGLEYNEQFF; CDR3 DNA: TGTGCCATCACGTCGGGACTAGAGTACAATGAGCAGTTCTTC
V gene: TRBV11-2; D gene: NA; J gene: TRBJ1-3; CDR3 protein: CASSLVLAGPPGNTIYF; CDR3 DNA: TGTGCCAGCAGCTTAGTTTTGGCGGGGCCCCCTGGAAACACCATATATTTT
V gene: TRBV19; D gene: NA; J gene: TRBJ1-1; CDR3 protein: CASTGVNTEAFF; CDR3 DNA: TGTGCCAGTACAGGGGTTAACACTGAAGCTTTCTTT
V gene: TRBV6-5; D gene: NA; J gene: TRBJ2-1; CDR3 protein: CASSYSRQKNNEQFF; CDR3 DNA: TGTGCCAGCAGTTACTCGAGACAGAAGAACAATGAGCAGTTCTTC
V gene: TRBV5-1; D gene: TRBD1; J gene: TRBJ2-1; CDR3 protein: CASSAEQGSYNEQFF; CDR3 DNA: TGCGCCAGCAGCGCTGAACAGGGGTCCTACAATGAGCAGTTCTTC
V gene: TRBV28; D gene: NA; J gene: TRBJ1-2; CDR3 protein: CASSLGSGGYTF; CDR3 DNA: TGTGCCAGCAGTCTGGGGAGCGGCGGCTACACCTTC
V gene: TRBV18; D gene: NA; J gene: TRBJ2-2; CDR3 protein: CASSEDRPGDTGELFF; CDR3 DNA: TGTGCCAGCTCAGAAGACAGACCTGGGGACACCGGGGAGCTGTTTTTT